This TCR beta chain originates from a study of cytomegalovirus exposure and HLA in healthy donors. Overall study: Earlier, about 179 million T cells were analyzed, and 95 million to 140 million unique TCR beta sequences were found among them.

This CDR3 is 11 amino acids long. Germline V gene lookup returns CDR1 MDHEN and CDR2 SYDVKM. The V end was cut by 7 bases, the J end by 11 bases, with 14 bases between. Study findings and constraints: Highly shared variants forming one cluster were likely a sequencing artifact.

A word on this clone: Its antigen is undetermined.

PCR used 60 Vbeta primers and 13 Jbeta primers. Some clones are missing from TCRdb's copy, which holds only in-frame ones; the method was immunoSEQ multiplex PCR. The sample data list over 45,000 clones. The receptor comes from a woman in her forties in good health and CMV-seronegative. Material for sequencing was PBMCs. The V and J genes are TRBV28 and TRBJ1-1, with D tentatively TRBD1 (6 bases). CDR3 DNA: TGTGCCAGCACCGCCGGGGGGCTGGCTTTCTTT. It encodes CASTAGGLAFF.